The clone carrying this T cell receptor beta chain appeared many times. Anyone with autoimmune disease history or systemic immunosuppression was excluded. This sample stems from a study of OX40 agonist ivuxolimab in advanced cancers. The assay was immunoSEQ multiplex PCR, and TCRdb's table has in-frame clones only and misses some. There are approximately 74,000 clones in the sample; 80% to 95% occur only once, and more than 4.5% lies in the top ten. Sample: CD4+ or CD8+ T cells sorted from blood, taken in a trial of the OX40 agonist ivuxolimab. This sequence was found in an adult with an advanced solid tumor such as melanoma, head and neck, liver or kidney cancer.

CDR3: CASSVGQAGSSYEQYF. The CDR3 nucleotides are TGTGCCAGCAGCGTAGGTCAAGCGGGGAGCTCCTACGAGCAGTACTTC. The chain has TRBV9 and TRBJ2-7; TRBD2 matches 7 bases. The CDR3 contains 16 residues. Germline loops: CDR1 SGDLS, CDR2 YYNGEE. V lost 0 bases to trimming and J lost 0 bases; unmatched junction nucleotides: 6.